The count of the clone carrying this T cell receptor beta chain is one. The antigen is not known. The sample is drawn from a study of yellow fever vaccine responses in identical twins. Via MiXCR, TCRdb re-called the RT-PCR reads, giving one row per CDR3 protein. The sample gives 20,000 to 25,000 distinct CDR3 sequences, more than 60% of which show up once; more than 4.5% is in the top ten. Study-wide results and caveats: Reportedly, twins showed a vaccine T cell response that looked partly convergent and partly personalized.

Germline V gene sequence: CDR1 MGHDK, CDR2 SYGVNS. Between the trimmed V and J ends, which lost 6 bases and 0 bases, there was a span of 15 bases. The CDR3 runs to 15 residues. Sample: T cells from blood (PBMCs), unsorted or a sorted subset (not recorded which), taken before or after yellow fever vaccination (not recorded which). The chain uses TRBV25-1 and TRBJ2-7, with D maybe TRBD2 (6 bases). This TCR came from a woman aged 18-30 years who received the yellow fever vaccine. The CDR3 region has the DNA TGTGCCAGCAGCCCGAAGGCCGGGAGCTCCTACGAGCAGTACTTC. Translation: CASSPKAGSSYEQYF.